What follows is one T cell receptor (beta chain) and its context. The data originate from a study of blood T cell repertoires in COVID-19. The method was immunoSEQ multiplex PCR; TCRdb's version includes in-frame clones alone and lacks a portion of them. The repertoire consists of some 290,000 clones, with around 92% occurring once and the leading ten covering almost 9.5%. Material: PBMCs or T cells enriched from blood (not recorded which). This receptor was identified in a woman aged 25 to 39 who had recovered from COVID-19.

CDR3 nucleotide sequence: TGCGCCAGCAGCCCCGCCGGGACTCAAGGAAACACCATATATTTT. Its translation: CASSPAGTQGNTIYF. The chain combines TRBV4-1 with TRBJ1-3; tentative D call: TRBD1 (5 bases). CDR3 length: 15 amino acids. Germline CDR1 is MGHRA and CDR2 is YSYEKL. The V end lost 4 bases, the J end lost 4 bases, and 14 bases lay between the germline ends.